One TCR beta chain is described in this entry. In the original analysis: Amplification of reference gene primers was used by the study to estimate nucleated cell counts. Assay used: immunoSEQ multiplex PCR; TCRdb lists only in-frame clones, some missing. Clonal size and the V and J genes are those of that table, whereas D and trimming came from the DNA. The data hold 250,000 to 350,000 clones, with about four fifths observed a single time. Recruited during active infection, patients (from Seattle) were subsequently followed longitudinally. Germline V CDR1 and CDR2: GTSNPN, SVGIG (reference sequence). The CDR3 loop spans 14 amino acids. The V and J ends lost 5 bases and 2 bases respectively, with 13 bases between them. These data originate in a study of blood T cell repertoires in COVID-19. The overall study: Spain, Italy and the United States supplied samples that represented acute and convalescent COVID-19. PBMCs, B-cell-depleted T cells, or T cells were the source of the cDNA or gDNA that made up the material.

Sequences were obtained from peripheral blood. The V and J genes are TRBV30 and TRBJ1-5, with unresolved D. The TCR sequence derives from a human donor with COVID-19, enrolled during active disease. The donor label of this sample is uncertain. The CDR3 here is CAWGTRSGNQPQHF. The CDR3 DNA reads TGTGCCTGGGGAACTCGATCGGGCAATCAGCCCCAGCATTTT.